One sample yielded the 25 T cell receptor beta chains listed below, sequenced in a study of cytomegalovirus exposure and HLA in healthy donors (TCRdb year 2017). Library prep was done by the immunoSEQ multiplex PCR assay. For the multiplex PCR, a mixture combining 60 forward primers for TCR Vbeta segments and 13 reverse primers for TCR Jbeta segments was used. Drawn from immuneACCESS, this table holds only the in-frame rearrangements with V and J called that TCRdb kept. Clones are partly lost; checked studies trace under half to an unresolved V gene and leave the rest unexplained. This sample lists 150,000 to 200,000 clones; roughly 80% were detected once. Of the sample, less than 2% falls within the top ten clones. The sample was PBMCs. The receptors derive from a woman aged 18-29 years in good health and CMV-seronegative.

This clone occurred once. The chain joins TRBV6-5 to TRBJ1-1, with 8 bases fitting TRBD1. The J segment lost 9 bases and the V segment lost 2 bases, leaving 5 bases of the junction unmatched. The CDR3 spans 13 residues. Germline CDR1 reads MNHEY; CDR2 reads SVGAGI. In DNA, the CDR3 is TGTGCCAGCAGTTACCAGGACAGGGCGCAAGCTTTCTTT. Encoded protein: CASSYQDRAQAFF.

A few counts support this clone. The chain combines TRBV14 with TRBJ2-1, with D maybe TRBD2 (6 bases). Germline CDR1 is SGHDN and CDR2 is FVKESK. V was trimmed by 4 bases and J by 0 bases, leaving 10 bases between them. This CDR3 has 15 amino acids. This CDR3 is CASSLRRASYNEQFF. Here the CDR3 DNA reads TGTGCCAGCAGCCTCCGGAGGGCCTCCTACAATGAGCAGTTCTTC.

V and J are TRBV4-3 and TRBJ2-3; 8 nucleotides match TRBD1. CDR1 is LGHNA, CDR2 YSLEER, per germline. J was trimmed by 2 bases and V by 2 bases; bases with no gene match: 3. The CDR3 has 15 residues. The CDR3 DNA sequence: TGCGCCAGCAGCCAACGACAGGGGAACACAGATACGCAGTATTTT. It yields the protein CASSQRQGNTDTQYF.

The chain combines TRBV18 with TRBJ1-1; the match to TRBD1 covers 7 bases. Losses at the gene ends were 6 bases for V and 0 bases for J; bases not matched to a gene: 7. Per the germline V gene, CDR1 is KGHSH and CDR2 is LQKENI. The CDR3 has 15 residues. CDR3 region: CASSSTTGLNTEAFF. CDR3 bases: TGTGCCAGCTCCTCCACGACAGGGCTGAACACTGAAGCTTTCTTT.

V and J are TRBV7-8 and TRBJ1-3; a possible D gene is TRBD1 (6 bases). Germline assignment: CDR1 SGHVS and CDR2 FQNEAQ. The CDR3 has 16 amino acids. V was cut by 5 bases and J by 3 bases, with 17 bases left in between. The CDR3: CASSLTPWTDGNTIYF. The CDR3 region has the DNA TGTGCCAGCAGCCTTACCCCCTGGACAGATGGAAACACCATATATTTT. Complete variable domain (other parts from reference TRBV7-8 and TRBJ1-3): GAGVSQSPRYKVAKRGQDVALRCDPISGHVSLFWYQQALGQGPEFLTYFQNEAQLDKSGLPSDRFFAERPEGSVSTLKIQRTQQEDSAVYLCASSLTPWTDGNTIYFGEGSWLTVV.

The chain joins TRBV7-9 to TRBJ2-3; 10 bases match TRBD1. The CDR3 sequence is 14 residues long. J lost 4 bases, V lost 11 bases, and 9 bases had no gene match. Germline lookup yields CDR1 SEHNR and CDR2 FQNEAQ (reference sequence). This CDR3 reads CAHTGTGAADTQYF. In DNA form, the CDR3 reads TGTGCCCACACCGGGACAGGGGCTGCAGATACGCAGTATTTT.

V gene TRBV11-2 combines with J gene TRBJ1-1, with TRBD1 identical over 9 bases. CDR1 is SGHAT and CDR2 is FQNNGV in the germline V gene. The CDR3 loop spans 14 amino acids. Germline trimming cut 5 bases from V and 4 bases from J; bases unmatched to any gene: 5. CDR3 loop: CASSTLTGGTEAFF. CDR3 in DNA: TGTGCCAGCAGCACCCTGACAGGGGGCACTGAAGCTTTCTTT.

The count of this clone is one. The chain carries TRBV30 and TRBJ2-2, with 8 positions matching TRBD2. Trimming cost V 4 bases and J 6 bases; bases outside gene matches: 10. This CDR3 comprises 15 residues. Germline V gives CDR1 GTSNPN, CDR2 SVGIG (reference sequence). The CDR3 sequence is CAWTRSGIRAGELFF. CDR3 coding DNA: TGTGCCTGGACCCGTAGCGGGATTCGAGCCGGGGAGCTGTTTTTT.

The chain joins TRBV2 to TRBJ2-5; TRBD1 matches at 9 bases. This CDR3 is 14 amino acids long. Germline CDR1 reads SNHLY; CDR2 reads FYNNEI. Trimming cost V 5 bases and J 4 bases; bases outside gene matches: 5. The DNA for the CDR3 is TGTGCCAGCAGTCAACAGGGGGCTGGAGAGACCCAGTACTTC. This sequence encodes CASSQQGAGETQYF.

Concerning this clone: Other DNA sequences within the sample encode an identical CDR3. The V and J genes are TRBV4-3 and TRBJ2-1; TRBD2 is a possible D gene (7 bases). CDR1 is LGHNA and CDR2 is YSLEER in the germline V gene. Trimming left V 0 bases short and J 10 bases short, with 10 bases between. The CDR3 runs 13 residues. Here the CDR3 reads CASSQDRGGEQFF. Written as DNA, the CDR3 is TGCGCCAGCAGCCAAGATAGGGGGGGGGAGCAGTTCTTC.

This rearrangement joins TRBV30 to TRBJ1-4; D call uncertain. Per germline, CDR1 GTSNPN and CDR2 SVGIG (reference sequence). The ends were cut back, 4 bases at V and 8 bases at J, with 8 bases in the middle. This CDR3 has 11 amino acids. The chain's CDR3 is CAWKAREKLFF. For the CDR3, the DNA is TGTGCCTGGAAGGCGCGGGAAAAACTGTTTTTT.

This clone has only one observation. The chain has TRBV19 and TRBJ2-5; tentatively, D is TRBD2 (6 bases). V was trimmed by 1 base and J by 2 bases, leaving 8 bases between them. The CDR3 is 14 residues long. The germline gives CDR1 LNHDA, CDR2 SQIVND (reference sequence). This CDR3 is CASSIGRGQETQYF. In nucleotides, the CDR3 is TGTGCCAGTAGTATAGGGAGGGGACAAGAGACCCAGTACTTC.

This clone has a single count. The chain is built from TRBV4-1 and TRBJ2-5; perhaps TRBD2 as D (6 bases). This CDR3 is built from 20 residues. The germline V gene encodes CDR1 MGHRA and CDR2 YSYEKL. Trimming stripped 0 bases from V and 5 bases from J, with 28 bases between. The CDR3 DNA reads as TGCGCCAGCAGCCAAGATCGGTCCCGCAGGGTCGGGGAGGTTGGGGAGACCCAGTACTTC. It specifies CASSQDRSRRVGEVGETQYF.

The chain links TRBV11-2 to TRBJ2-1; D remains unclear. Deletions cut 5 bases from V and 6 bases from J, with 17 bases between. This CDR3 spans 15 amino acids. From germline, CDR1 is SGHAT and CDR2 FQNNGV. CDR3 sequence (DNA): TGTGCCAGCAGCCCTCGTCTGTCCAGCGTCAATGAGCAGTTCTTC. Protein product: CASSPRLSSVNEQFF.

This clone was recorded once. The chain employs TRBV5-6 and TRBJ2-7; D possibly corresponds to TRBD2 (5 bases). The CDR3 is made up of 14 amino acids. V was shortened by 4 bases and J by 5 bases, with 16 bases between the two germline ends. Germline values: CDR1 SGHDT, CDR2 YYEEEE. CDR3 residues: CASSPDYLANEQYV. Written as DNA, the CDR3 is TGTGCCAGCAGCCCCGACTATCTGGCTAACGAGCAGTACGTC.

This chain connects TRBV6-6 to TRBJ2-1; TRBD2 matches 7 bases. J gave up 15 bases and V 2 bases, and 10 bases lay outside the gene matches. Germline loops: CDR1 MNHNY, CDR2 SVGAGI (reference sequence). CDR3 size: 13 residues. Here the CDR3 reads CASSYEAGGNAFF. In DNA form, the CDR3 reads TGTGCCAGCAGTTACGAGGCCGGGGGGAATGCGTTCTTC.

Concerning this clone: At one end, the junction sequence differs from germline, possibly due to a read error. This chain connects TRBV7-7 to TRBJ2-3, with 12 positions matching TRBD2. Per germline, CDR1 SSHAT and CDR2 FNYEAQ (reference sequence). The CDR3 totals 15 residues. The DNA of the CDR3 is TGTGCTAGCAGTCCGACTAGCGGGAGTGGAGATACGCAGTATTTT. Translating it yields CASSPTSGSGDTQYF.

The V gene is TRBV18, the J gene TRBJ1-3, with 7 bases that match TRBD1. J lost 0 bases, V lost 2 bases, and 4 bases had no gene match. The CDR3 length is 16 residues. Germline V gives CDR1 KGHSH, CDR2 LQKENI. CDR3 coding DNA: TGTGCCAGCTCACCAGGACAGGCCGTCTCTGGAAACACCATATATTTT. It yields the protein CASSPGQAVSGNTIYF.

The rearrangement joins TRBV1 to TRBJ2-7; the D call of TRBD2 is as the table states it, not checked on the DNA. TRBV1 constitutes a pseudogene. This CDR3 is built from 12 residues. The CDR3 here is CTSSQVRSRQYF. CDR3 DNA: TGCACCAGCAGCCAAGTAAGATCGAGGCAGTACTTC.

This clone was picked up a small number of times. CDR3 in DNA: TGTGCCAGCGGTGACAGGGGCTATGGCTACACCTTC. This sequence encodes CASGDRGYGYTF. The gene calls are TRBV27 and TRBJ1-2, with 8 bases that match TRBD1. CDR1 and CDR2 from the germline V gene are MNHEY and SMNVEV (reference sequence). The V segment lost 8 bases and the J segment 4 bases; nucleotides outside the gene matches: 3. CDR3 length: 12 residues.

This clone has a single count. The chain employs TRBV5-5 and TRBJ1-5; D is ambiguous. Germline values: CDR1 SGHKS, CDR2 YYEKEE (reference sequence). V lost 4 bases to trimming and J lost 2 bases, with 13 bases between them. CDR3 length: 15 amino acids. CDR3 in amino acids: CASSVEGAGNQPQHF. The CDR3 coding sequence is TGTGCCAGCAGCGTCGAGGGAGCGGGCAATCAGCCCCAGCATTTT. The variable domain in full, completed from reference TRBV5-5 and TRBJ1-5, reads DAGVTQSPTHLIKTRGQQVTLRCSPISGHKSVSWYQQVLGQGPQFIFQYYEKEERGRGNFPDRFSARQFPNYSSELNVNALLLGDSALYLCASSVEGAGNQPQHFGDGTRLSIL.

CDR3 loop: CASRNRGQRGYTF. CDR3 DNA sequence: TGTGCCAGCCGGAACAGGGGGCAGAGAGGCTACACCTTC. The chain employs TRBV19 and TRBJ1-2, with 9 bases matching TRBD1. Germline V gene data show CDR1 as LNHDA and CDR2 as SQIVND (reference sequence). V shed 9 bases, J shed 8 bases, and the junction held 10 bases outside the gene matches. This CDR3 comprises 13 residues.

This sequence joins TRBV7-2 and TRBJ2-1; 7 bases agree with TRBD2. The V gene's germline CDR1 is SGHTA and CDR2 FQGNSA. The CDR3 is made up of 17 amino acids. Trimming at V came to 1 base and at J to 0 bases, leaving 6 bases not matched to a gene. CDR3 residues: CASSLDRAGPSYNEQFF. CDR3 DNA: TGTGCCAGCAGCTTAGACCGAGCGGGGCCCTCCTACAATGAGCAGTTCTTC.

The chain recombines TRBV5-1 with TRBJ1-2; 7 bases agree with TRBD1. Germline V gives CDR1 SGHRS, CDR2 YFSETQ. This CDR3 has 15 amino acids. Trimming removed 0 bases from V and 5 bases from J; junction bases left unmatched: 7. The CDR3, as DNA: TGCGCCAGCAGCTTGGGACAGGGCCCCCTTTATGGCTACACCTTC. Residues: CASSLGQGPLYGYTF.

J is TRBJ2-7 and V is TRBV5-4; 10 bases map to TRBD2. There are 15 residues in the CDR3. The V segment lost 0 bases and the J segment 3 bases; nucleotides outside the gene matches: 3. CDR1 is SGHNT and CDR2 is YYREEE in the germline V gene (reference sequence). CDR3 sequence reads: CASSLGLAGYYEQYF. CDR3 coding DNA: TGTGCCAGCAGCTTGGGACTAGCGGGTTACTACGAGCAGTACTTC.